This is a list of T cell receptor beta chains from one sample in a study of T cells in pancreatic ductal adenocarcinoma. Using immunoSEQ multiplex PCR, the repertoire was profiled, and TCRdb retains in-frame clones only, with some absent. The table records about 17,000 clones, roughly 90% of them present only once. The sample consisted of PBMCs. The receptor set was obtained from a human donor with pancreatic ductal adenocarcinoma. CDR3s leave out the opening cysteine and the closing phenylalanine or tryptophan. The D gene is left open where the match is weak. Some rows mark clone size as missing; the rest say once, few, many or name a class of expanded clone.

cdr3_length | d_call | j_call | clone_size | v_call | cdr3_aa
13 | . | TRBJ1-1 | . | TRBV7-9 | ASSLEGGWYTEAF
12 | . | TRBJ1-2 | . | TRBV6-6 | ASSYSEGGYGYT
14 | TRBD2 | TRBJ2-3 | . | TRBV5-1 | ASSMNSGGGTDTQY
16 | TRBD1 | TRBJ1-2 | . | TRBV5-8 | ASSQERTGVEAYYGYT
11 | TRBD1 | TRBJ1-1 | . | TRBV30 | AWSGTAPTEAF
15 | TRBD2 | TRBJ2-5 | . | TRBV10-3 | AISEGTSGVGSETQY
12 | . | TRBJ1-3 | . | TRBV9 | ASSVGPEEDTIY
15 | . | TRBJ1-5 | . | TRBV21-1 | ASTESDTTVSNQPQH
14 | TRBD2 | TRBJ2-1 | . | TRBV4-2 | ASSLAASGEYNEQF
12 | TRBD1 | TRBJ2-5 | . | TRBV7-9 | ASSLDRAQETQY
13 | . | TRBJ1-5 | . | TRBV5-6 | ASSLGGGYNQPQH
12 | . | TRBJ2-4 | . | TRBV5-5 | ASSSLLAKNIQY
14 | TRBD2 | TRBJ2-1 | . | TRBV4-3 | ASSPQISGGDNEQF
12 | . | TRBJ1-2 | . | TRBV27 | ASSLSGGVGGYT
13 | . | TRBJ2-6 | . | TRBV4-1 | ASREYISGANVLT
11 | . | TRBJ1-1 | once | TRBV27 | ASSSSGGLYAF
12 | . | TRBJ1-4 | . | TRBV7-2 | ASSPDIGGEKLF
15 | . | TRBJ1-2 | . | TRBV21-1 | ASSTGLEKRNNYGYT
15 | TRBD1 | TRBJ2-5 | . | TRBV5-1 | ASSLAPGQGAGETQY
13 | . | TRBJ1-5 | . | TRBV10-3 | AISESAQGNQPQH
9 | . | TRBJ1-5 | . | TRBV19 | ASSRGSPQH
12 | . | TRBJ1-1 | once | TRBV5-1 | ASTLGGTDTEAF
13 | . | TRBJ2-5 | . | TRBV11-2 | ASSLDGLPRETQY
11 | . | TRBJ1-1 | . | TRBV18 | ASSQGLNTEAF
13 | TRBD1 | TRBJ2-1 | . | TRBV5-1 | ASSLSQGASNEQF
10 | . | TRBJ1-2 | . | TRBV11-3 | ASSLGAYGYT
14 | . | TRBJ2-4 | . | TRBV27 | ASSFVTEGAKNIQY
13 | TRBD2 | TRBJ2-1 | . | TRBV11-2 | ASSLFGGSYNEQF
12 | . | TRBJ2-7 | . | TRBV11-3 | ASSLSGVSYEQY
10 | . | TRBJ1-1 | . | TRBV10-3 | ASGALNTEAF
12 | . | TRBJ2-5 | . | TRBV30 | AWTQRAGRETQY
10 | . | TRBJ1-2 | few | TRBV6-5 | ASSDYSYGYT
12 | . | TRBJ2-5 | . | TRBV30 | AWSVEGGWETQY
14 | TRBD1 | TRBJ1-2 | . | TRBV5-1 | ASSFGTGGLRGSYT
13 | TRBD1 | TRBJ1-1 | . | TRBV18 | ASSPRQGANTEAF
13 | TRBD1 | TRBJ1-2 | few | TRBV9 | ASSVGQTGAYGYT
13 | . | TRBJ2-3 | . | TRBV28 | ASSLLGEITDTQY
10 | . | TRBJ2-3 | . | TRBV10-3 | AISDLTDTQY
12 | TRBD1 | TRBJ1-2 | . | TRBV7-2 | ASSLATGGNGYT
12 | . | TRBJ2-1 | . | TRBV28 | ASSRVASYNEQF
16 | TRBD2 | TRBJ2-3 | . | TRBV18 | ASSPPRGGTLRTDTQY